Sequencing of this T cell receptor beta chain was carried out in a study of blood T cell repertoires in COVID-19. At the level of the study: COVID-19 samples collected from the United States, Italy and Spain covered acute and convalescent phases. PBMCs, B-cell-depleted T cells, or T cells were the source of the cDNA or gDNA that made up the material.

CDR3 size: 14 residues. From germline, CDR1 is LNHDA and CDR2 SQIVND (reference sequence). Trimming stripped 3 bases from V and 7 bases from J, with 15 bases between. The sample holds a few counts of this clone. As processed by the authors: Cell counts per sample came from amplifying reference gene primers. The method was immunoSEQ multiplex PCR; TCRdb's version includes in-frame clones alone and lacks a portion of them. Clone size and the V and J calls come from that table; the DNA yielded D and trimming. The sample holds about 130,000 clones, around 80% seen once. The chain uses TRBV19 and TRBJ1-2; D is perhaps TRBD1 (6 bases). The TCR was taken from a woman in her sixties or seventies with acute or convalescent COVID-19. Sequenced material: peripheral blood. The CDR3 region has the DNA TGTGCCAGTAGTATTACGGGGGGCGCGGCTGGCTACACCTTC. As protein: CASSITGGAAGYTF.